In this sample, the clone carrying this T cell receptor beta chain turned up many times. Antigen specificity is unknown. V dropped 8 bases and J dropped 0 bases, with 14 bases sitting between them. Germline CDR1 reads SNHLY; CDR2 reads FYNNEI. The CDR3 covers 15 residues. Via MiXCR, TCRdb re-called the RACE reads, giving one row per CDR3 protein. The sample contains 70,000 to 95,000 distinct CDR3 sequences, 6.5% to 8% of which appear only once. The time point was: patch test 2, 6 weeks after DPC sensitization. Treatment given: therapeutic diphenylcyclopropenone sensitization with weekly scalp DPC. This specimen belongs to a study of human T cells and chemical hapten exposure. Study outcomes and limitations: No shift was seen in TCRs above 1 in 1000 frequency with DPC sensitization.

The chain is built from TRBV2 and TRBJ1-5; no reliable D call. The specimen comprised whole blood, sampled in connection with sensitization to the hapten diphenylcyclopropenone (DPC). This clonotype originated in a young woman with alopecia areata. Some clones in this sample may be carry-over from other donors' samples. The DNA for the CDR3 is TGTGCCAGCTGGCGGCCAGATATTAGCAATCAGCCCCAGCATTTT. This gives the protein CASWRPDISNQPQHF.